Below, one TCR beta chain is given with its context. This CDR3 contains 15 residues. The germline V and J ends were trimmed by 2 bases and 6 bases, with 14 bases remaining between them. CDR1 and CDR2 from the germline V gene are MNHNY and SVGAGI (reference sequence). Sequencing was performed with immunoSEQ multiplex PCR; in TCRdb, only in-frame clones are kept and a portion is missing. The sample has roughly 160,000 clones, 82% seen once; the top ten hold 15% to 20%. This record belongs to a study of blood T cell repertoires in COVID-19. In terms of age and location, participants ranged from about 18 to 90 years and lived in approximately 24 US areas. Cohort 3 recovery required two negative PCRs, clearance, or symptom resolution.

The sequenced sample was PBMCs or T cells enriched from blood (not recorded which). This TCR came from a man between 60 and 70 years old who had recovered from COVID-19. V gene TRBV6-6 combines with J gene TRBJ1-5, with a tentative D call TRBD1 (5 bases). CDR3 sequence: CASSYGGPGVQPQHF. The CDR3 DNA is TGTGCCAGCAGTTACGGGGGACCGGGGGTTCAGCCCCAGCATTTT.